This T cell receptor beta chain was captured in a study of blood T cell repertoires in COVID-19. Turning to the study itself: Nucleic acid was either cDNA or gDNA, and it came from T cells, B-cell-depleted T cells, or PBMCs.

Original processing methods: Counts of nucleated cells, estimated from reference gene primer amplification, were obtained. Some clones are missing from TCRdb's copy, which holds only in-frame ones; the method was immunoSEQ multiplex PCR. For V, J and clone size, that table is used; D and trimming come from the DNA. The table shows 110,000 to 150,000 clones, with 84% occurring only once. This clonotype was obtained from a man aged 35 to 55 with acute COVID-19. Specimen: PBMCs or T cells enriched from blood (not recorded which).

This CDR3 reads CASSPRLAGGYEQYF. The CDR3 region has the DNA TGTGCCAGCAGTCCCAGACTAGCGGGAGGCTACGAGCAGTACTTC. V and J are TRBV28 and TRBJ2-7, with TRBD2 matching 13 bases. The junction had 4 bases not matched to a gene; V was cut back by 5 bases and J by 3 bases. The CDR3 covers 15 residues. CDR1 and CDR2 from the germline V gene are MDHEN and SYDVKM. The full variable domain, in which reference TRBV28 and TRBJ2-7 provide the parts outside the CDR3, is DVKVTQSSRYLVKRTGEKVFLECVQDMDHENMFWYRQDPGLGLRLIYFSYDVKMKEKGDIPEGYSVSREKKERFSLILESASTNQTSMYLCASSPRLAGGYEQYFGPGTRLTVT.